The source of this TCR beta chain is a study of cytomegalovirus exposure and HLA in healthy donors. PCR employed 60 Vbeta and 13 Jbeta primers. The repertoire was sequenced with immunoSEQ multiplex PCR; TCRdb's copy has only in-frame clones and lacks some. Among under 250,000 clones listed, around 78% were seen once. Trimming cost V 1 base and J 6 bases, with 14 bases left between them. The CDR3 extends over 15 amino acids. Germline V gene sequence: CDR1 MGHDK, CDR2 SYGVNS. The V call is TRBV25-1, the J call TRBJ2-3; perhaps TRBD2 as D (6 bases). Sequencing was carried out using PBMCs. The TCR sequence derives from a young man in good health and CMV-seronegative. The CDR3 spells CASSEWVSGGDTQYF. The CDR3 DNA follows: TGTGCCAGCAGTGAATGGGTTAGCGGAGGGGATACGCAGTATTTT.